There are a few counts of the clone carrying this T cell receptor (beta chain). This sample is part of a study of blood T cells in healthy people across ages. The authors ran a second PCR of 7 to 11 cycles using a sample-barcoded 5' primer and a J-beta primer mix. Each of the samples gave a minimum of 2.5 million paired-end reads that contained CDR3. MiXCR was run by TCRdb on the 5' RACE reads, yielding one entry per CDR3 protein. The sample has approximately 830,000 distinct CDR3 sequences, roughly 60% seen once; the top ten hold around a quarter. Germline values: CDR1 KGHDR, CDR2 SFDVKD. The J segment lost 0 bases and the V segment lost 3 bases, leaving 10 bases of the junction unmatched. The CDR3 loop spans 20 amino acids.

The specimen was blood. The chain recombines TRBV24-1 with TRBJ2-1, with 13 bases matching TRBD2. This TCR was recovered from a man under 40 in good health. Here the CDR3 DNA reads TGTGCCACCAGTGATCCGAAGACTAGCGGGGGGATCCCCTCCTACAATGAGCAGTTCTTC. Translation gives CATSDPKTSGGIPSYNEQFF.